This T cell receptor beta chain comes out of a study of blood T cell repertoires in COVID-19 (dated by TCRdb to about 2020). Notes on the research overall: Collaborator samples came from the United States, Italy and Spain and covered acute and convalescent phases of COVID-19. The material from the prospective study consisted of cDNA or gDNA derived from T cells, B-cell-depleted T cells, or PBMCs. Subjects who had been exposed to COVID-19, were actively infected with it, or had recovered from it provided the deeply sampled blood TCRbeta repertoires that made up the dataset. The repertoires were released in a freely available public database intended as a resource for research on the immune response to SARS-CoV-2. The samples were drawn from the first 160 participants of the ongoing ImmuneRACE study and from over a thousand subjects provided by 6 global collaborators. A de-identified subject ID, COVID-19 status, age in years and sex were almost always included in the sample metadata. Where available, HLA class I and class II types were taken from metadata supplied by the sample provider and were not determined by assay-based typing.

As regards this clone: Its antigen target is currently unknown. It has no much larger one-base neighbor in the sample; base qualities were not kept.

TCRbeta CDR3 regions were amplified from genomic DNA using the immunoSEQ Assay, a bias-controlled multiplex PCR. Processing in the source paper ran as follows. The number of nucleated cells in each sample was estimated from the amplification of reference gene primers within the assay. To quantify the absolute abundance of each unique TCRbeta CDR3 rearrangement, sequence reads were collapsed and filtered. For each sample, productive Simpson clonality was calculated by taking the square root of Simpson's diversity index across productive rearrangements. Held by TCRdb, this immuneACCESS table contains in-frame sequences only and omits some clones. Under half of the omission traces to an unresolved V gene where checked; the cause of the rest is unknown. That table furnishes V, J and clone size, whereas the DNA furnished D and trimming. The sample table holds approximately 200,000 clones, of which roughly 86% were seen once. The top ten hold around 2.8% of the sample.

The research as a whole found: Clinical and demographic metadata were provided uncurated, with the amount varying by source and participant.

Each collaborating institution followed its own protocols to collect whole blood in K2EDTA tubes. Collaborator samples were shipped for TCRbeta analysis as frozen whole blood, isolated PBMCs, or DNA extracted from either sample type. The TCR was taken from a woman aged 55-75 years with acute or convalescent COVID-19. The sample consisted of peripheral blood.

DNA sequence: TGTGCCAGCAGCTTAAGTACAGGGGCCAATCAGCCCCAGCATTTT. Translated, it gives CASSLSTGANQPQHF. The rearrangement combines TRBV7-2 with TRBJ1-5, and 7 bases in between align with TRBD1. Including the terminal cysteine and phenylalanine, the CDR3 comprises 15 residues. Of all the DNA, just the CDR3 is kept, 45 bases in frame from base 1. Via the germline V gene, CDR1 is SGHTA and CDR2 FQGNSA. Compared with germline, V lacks 2 bases and J lacks 3 bases; bases without a gene match: 4. The CDR3, completed at both ends by the reference TRBV7-2 and TRBJ1-5 genes, gives the full variable domain GAGVSQSPSNKVTEKGKDVELRCDPISGHTALYWYRQSLGQGLEFLIYFQGNSAPDKSGLPSDRFSAERTGGSVSTLTIQRTQQEDSAVYLCASSLSTGANQPQHFGDGTRLSIL.